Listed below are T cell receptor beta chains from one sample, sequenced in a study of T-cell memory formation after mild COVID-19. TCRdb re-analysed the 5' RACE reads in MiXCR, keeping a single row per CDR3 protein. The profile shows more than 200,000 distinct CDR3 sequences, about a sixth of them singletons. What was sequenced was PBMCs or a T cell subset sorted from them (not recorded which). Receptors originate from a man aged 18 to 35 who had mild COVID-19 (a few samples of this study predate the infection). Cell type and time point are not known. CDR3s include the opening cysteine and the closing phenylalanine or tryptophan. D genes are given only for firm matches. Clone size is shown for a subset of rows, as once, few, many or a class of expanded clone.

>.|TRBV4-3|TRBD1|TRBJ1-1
TGCGCCAGCAGCCAAGATGCTACCGGGACAGCTACGAACACTGAAGCTTTCTTT
CASSQDATGTATNTEAFF
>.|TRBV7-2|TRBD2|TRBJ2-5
TGTGCCAGCAGAGCTCACGCGAAGGGGACTAGCGGGGATCTGGGGCAAGAGACCCAGTACTTC
CASRAHAKGTSGDLGQETQYF
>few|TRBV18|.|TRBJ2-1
TGTGCCAGCTCACCACGTTCTCTAGCCCCCTACAATGAGCAGTTCTTC
CASSPRSLAPYNEQFF
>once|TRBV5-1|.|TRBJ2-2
TGCGCCAGCAGCTTTTCCCTAGCAGGCACCGGGGAGCTGTTTTTT
CASSFSLAGTGELFF
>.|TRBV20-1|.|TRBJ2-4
TGCAGTGCTAGTAACGCGGGGGCTGTTCAGTACTTC
CSASNAGAVQYF
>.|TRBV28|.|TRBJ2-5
TGTGCCATCGGAACCGAACGAGAGACCCAGTACTTC
CAIGTERETQYF
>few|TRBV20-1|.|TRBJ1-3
TGCAGTGCATACCCGGACAACTTGCTCTCTGGAAACACCATATATTTT
CSAYPDNLLSGNTIYF
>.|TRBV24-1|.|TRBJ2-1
TGTGCCACCAGTGATCTGAGTTTACGTTACCACAATGAGCAGTTCTTC
CATSDLSLRYHNEQFF
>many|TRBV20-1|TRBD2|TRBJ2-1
TGCAGTGCTAGAGTGCAAGCGGGGGAGTACAATGAGCAGTTCTTC
CSARVQAGEYNEQFF
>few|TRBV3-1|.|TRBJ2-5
TGTGCCAGCAGCCAAGTTTTCGGAGAGACCCAGTACTTC
CASSQVFGETQYF
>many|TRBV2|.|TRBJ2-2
TGTGCCAGCAGCGTCACCGGGGAGCTGTTTTTT
CASSVTGELFF
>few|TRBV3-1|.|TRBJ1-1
TGTGCCAGCAGCCCCACAGGAGACACTGAAGCTTTCTTT
CASSPTGDTEAFF
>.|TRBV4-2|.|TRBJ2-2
TGTGCCAGCAGCCAAGATTTAAGGAGGACCCTCCCCGGGGAGCTGTTTTTT
CASSQDLRRTLPGELFF
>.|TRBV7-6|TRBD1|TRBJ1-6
TGTGCCAGCAGCTTAGCCATAGGGACAGCGGTCGGGTCACCCCTCCACTTT
CASSLAIGTAVGSPLHF
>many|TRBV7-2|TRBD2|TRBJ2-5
TGTGCCAGCAGCTTAGGACTAGCGAGGGAGACCCAGTACTTC
CASSLGLARETQYF
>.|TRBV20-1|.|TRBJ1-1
TGCAGTGCTCGCAGAGTAGGCACTGAAGCTTTCTTT
CSARRVGTEAFF
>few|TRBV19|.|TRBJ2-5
TGTGCCAGTAGTATAGTTGGAGACGGGACCCAGTACTTC
CASSIVGDGTQYF
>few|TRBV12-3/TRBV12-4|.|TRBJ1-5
TGTGCCAGCAGTCCCGGTGGGGTCCAGCCCCAGCATTTT
CASSPGGVQPQHF
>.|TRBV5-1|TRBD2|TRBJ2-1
TGCGCCAGCAGCTTGGCCGCGGGGGAGGAGCAGTTCTTC
CASSLAAGEEQFF
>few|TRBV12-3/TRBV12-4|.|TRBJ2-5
TGTGCCAGCTGCCGGGACTGTGAGACCCAGTACTTC
CASCRDCETQYF
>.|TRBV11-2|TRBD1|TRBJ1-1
TGTGCCAGCAGCTCATACGACCAGACAGGGAGGACTGAAGCTTTCTTT
CASSSYDQTGRTEAFF
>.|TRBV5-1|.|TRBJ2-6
TGCGCCAGCAGCTTGACCTTTTCGTTGGGGGCCAACGTCCTGACTTTC
CASSLTFSLGANVLTF
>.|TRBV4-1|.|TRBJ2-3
TGCGCCAGCAGCCAGGGTGAGGTTACGCAGTATTTT
CASSQGEVTQYF
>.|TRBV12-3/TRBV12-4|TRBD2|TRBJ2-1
TGTGCCAGCAGTTTGGTTCTAGCGGGGGGTGAGCAGTTCTTC
CASSLVLAGGEQFF
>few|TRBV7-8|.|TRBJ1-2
TGTGCCAGCAGCTTAGAAGGACGGGGGAATGGCTACACCTTC
CASSLEGRGNGYTF
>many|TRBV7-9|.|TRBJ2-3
TGTGCCAGCTCGATACGGGCAGACACAGATACGCAGTATTTT
CASSIRADTDTQYF
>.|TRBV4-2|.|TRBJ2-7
TGTGCCAGCAGCCAAAGGAGGGAGGCCAGCTACGAGCAGTACTTC
CASSQRREASYEQYF
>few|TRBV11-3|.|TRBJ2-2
TGTGCCAGCAGCTCAAGGGGGGGCAGTACCGGGGAGCTGTTTTTT
CASSSRGGSTGELFF
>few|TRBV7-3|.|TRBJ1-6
TGTGCCAGCAGCCTACAGGGTTCACCCCTCCACTTT
CASSLQGSPLHF
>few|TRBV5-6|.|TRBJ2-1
TGTGCCAGCAGCCCCAGGGCGGGTGAGCAGTTCTTC
CASSPRAGEQFF
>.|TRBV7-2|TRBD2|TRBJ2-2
TGTGCCAGCAGCACGGGCCGGGGGGACACCGGGGAGCTGTTTTTT
CASSTGRGDTGELFF
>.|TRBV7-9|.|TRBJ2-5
TGTGCCAGCAGCCGAGAGATGAGTGTGCAGGGTGAAGAGACCCAGTACTTC
CASSREMSVQGEETQYF
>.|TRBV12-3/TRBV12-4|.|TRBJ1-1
TGTGCCAGCAGTTTTCGAAAAATAGGGCGCGCTTTCTTT
CASSFRKIGRAFF
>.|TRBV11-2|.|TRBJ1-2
TGTGCCAGCAGCCAGATCGAGGGGGTTGACTACACCTTC
CASSQIEGVDYTF
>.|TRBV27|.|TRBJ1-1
TGTGCCAGCAGTCGTGCCCCGCAGGGATCTGAAGCTTTCTTT
CASSRAPQGSEAFF
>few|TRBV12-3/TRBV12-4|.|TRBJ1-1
TGTGCCAGCAGTTTAGCCTCCCTGGTAGGCACTGAAGCTTTCTTT
CASSLASLVGTEAFF
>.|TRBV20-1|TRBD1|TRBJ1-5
TGCAGTGCTCGCGAGGGGGCCTATAGCAATCAGCCCCAGCATTTT
CSAREGAYSNQPQHF
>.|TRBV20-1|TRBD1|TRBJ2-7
TGCAGTGCCAAGACAGGGAACTACGAGCAGTACTTC
CSAKTGNYEQYF
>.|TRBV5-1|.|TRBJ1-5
TGCGCCAGCAGCATAGACAGCCCCAATCAGCCCCTGCATTTT
CASSIDSPNQPLHF
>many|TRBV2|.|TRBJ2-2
TGTGCCAGCAGTGAGGGGAGGACCGGGGAGCTGTTTTTT
CASSEGRTGELFF
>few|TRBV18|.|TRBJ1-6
TGTGCCAGCTCACCACAGGGTTATAATTCACCCCTCCACTTT
CASSPQGYNSPLHF
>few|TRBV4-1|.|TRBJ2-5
TGCGCCAGCAGCCAAGAATCTGTTACGGAGACCCAGTACTTC
CASSQESVTETQYF
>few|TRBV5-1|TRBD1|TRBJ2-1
TGCGCCAGCAGCTTCGGGGACAGGTCCTACAATGAGCAGTTCTTC
CASSFGDRSYNEQFF